This T cell receptor beta chain was recorded in a study of T cell responses to AZD1222 COVID-19 vaccine. Study results and limitations: No repertoire was sampled before or during the peak T cell response, only after it. Donors, mostly white British, included more females; clonal diversity was possibly underestimated. Along spike, vaccine-associated CD4 TCRs were found throughout, with dominance at 160-218 and 743-854.

Regarding this clone: Antigen specificity is unknown.

With 2 bases clipped from V and 6 bases from J, the junction kept 6 bases outside the gene matches. Germline CDR1 SNHLY, CDR2 FYNNEI. The CDR3 consists of 15 residues. Produced via immunoSEQ multiplex PCR; TCRdb's table is partial and in-frame only. The sample has more than 70,000 clones, roughly 87% seen once. This receptor was taken from an adult who received the AZD1222 COVID-19 vaccine. The sequencing here drew on peripheral blood, taken 28 days after the second AZD1222 dose. The V gene is TRBV2, the J gene TRBJ2-1, with 8 bases matching TRBD1. The DNA of the CDR3 is TGTGCCAGCAGTGAATCGGGACAGGTTTTCAATGAGCAGTTCTTC. It yields the protein CASSESGQVFNEQFF.